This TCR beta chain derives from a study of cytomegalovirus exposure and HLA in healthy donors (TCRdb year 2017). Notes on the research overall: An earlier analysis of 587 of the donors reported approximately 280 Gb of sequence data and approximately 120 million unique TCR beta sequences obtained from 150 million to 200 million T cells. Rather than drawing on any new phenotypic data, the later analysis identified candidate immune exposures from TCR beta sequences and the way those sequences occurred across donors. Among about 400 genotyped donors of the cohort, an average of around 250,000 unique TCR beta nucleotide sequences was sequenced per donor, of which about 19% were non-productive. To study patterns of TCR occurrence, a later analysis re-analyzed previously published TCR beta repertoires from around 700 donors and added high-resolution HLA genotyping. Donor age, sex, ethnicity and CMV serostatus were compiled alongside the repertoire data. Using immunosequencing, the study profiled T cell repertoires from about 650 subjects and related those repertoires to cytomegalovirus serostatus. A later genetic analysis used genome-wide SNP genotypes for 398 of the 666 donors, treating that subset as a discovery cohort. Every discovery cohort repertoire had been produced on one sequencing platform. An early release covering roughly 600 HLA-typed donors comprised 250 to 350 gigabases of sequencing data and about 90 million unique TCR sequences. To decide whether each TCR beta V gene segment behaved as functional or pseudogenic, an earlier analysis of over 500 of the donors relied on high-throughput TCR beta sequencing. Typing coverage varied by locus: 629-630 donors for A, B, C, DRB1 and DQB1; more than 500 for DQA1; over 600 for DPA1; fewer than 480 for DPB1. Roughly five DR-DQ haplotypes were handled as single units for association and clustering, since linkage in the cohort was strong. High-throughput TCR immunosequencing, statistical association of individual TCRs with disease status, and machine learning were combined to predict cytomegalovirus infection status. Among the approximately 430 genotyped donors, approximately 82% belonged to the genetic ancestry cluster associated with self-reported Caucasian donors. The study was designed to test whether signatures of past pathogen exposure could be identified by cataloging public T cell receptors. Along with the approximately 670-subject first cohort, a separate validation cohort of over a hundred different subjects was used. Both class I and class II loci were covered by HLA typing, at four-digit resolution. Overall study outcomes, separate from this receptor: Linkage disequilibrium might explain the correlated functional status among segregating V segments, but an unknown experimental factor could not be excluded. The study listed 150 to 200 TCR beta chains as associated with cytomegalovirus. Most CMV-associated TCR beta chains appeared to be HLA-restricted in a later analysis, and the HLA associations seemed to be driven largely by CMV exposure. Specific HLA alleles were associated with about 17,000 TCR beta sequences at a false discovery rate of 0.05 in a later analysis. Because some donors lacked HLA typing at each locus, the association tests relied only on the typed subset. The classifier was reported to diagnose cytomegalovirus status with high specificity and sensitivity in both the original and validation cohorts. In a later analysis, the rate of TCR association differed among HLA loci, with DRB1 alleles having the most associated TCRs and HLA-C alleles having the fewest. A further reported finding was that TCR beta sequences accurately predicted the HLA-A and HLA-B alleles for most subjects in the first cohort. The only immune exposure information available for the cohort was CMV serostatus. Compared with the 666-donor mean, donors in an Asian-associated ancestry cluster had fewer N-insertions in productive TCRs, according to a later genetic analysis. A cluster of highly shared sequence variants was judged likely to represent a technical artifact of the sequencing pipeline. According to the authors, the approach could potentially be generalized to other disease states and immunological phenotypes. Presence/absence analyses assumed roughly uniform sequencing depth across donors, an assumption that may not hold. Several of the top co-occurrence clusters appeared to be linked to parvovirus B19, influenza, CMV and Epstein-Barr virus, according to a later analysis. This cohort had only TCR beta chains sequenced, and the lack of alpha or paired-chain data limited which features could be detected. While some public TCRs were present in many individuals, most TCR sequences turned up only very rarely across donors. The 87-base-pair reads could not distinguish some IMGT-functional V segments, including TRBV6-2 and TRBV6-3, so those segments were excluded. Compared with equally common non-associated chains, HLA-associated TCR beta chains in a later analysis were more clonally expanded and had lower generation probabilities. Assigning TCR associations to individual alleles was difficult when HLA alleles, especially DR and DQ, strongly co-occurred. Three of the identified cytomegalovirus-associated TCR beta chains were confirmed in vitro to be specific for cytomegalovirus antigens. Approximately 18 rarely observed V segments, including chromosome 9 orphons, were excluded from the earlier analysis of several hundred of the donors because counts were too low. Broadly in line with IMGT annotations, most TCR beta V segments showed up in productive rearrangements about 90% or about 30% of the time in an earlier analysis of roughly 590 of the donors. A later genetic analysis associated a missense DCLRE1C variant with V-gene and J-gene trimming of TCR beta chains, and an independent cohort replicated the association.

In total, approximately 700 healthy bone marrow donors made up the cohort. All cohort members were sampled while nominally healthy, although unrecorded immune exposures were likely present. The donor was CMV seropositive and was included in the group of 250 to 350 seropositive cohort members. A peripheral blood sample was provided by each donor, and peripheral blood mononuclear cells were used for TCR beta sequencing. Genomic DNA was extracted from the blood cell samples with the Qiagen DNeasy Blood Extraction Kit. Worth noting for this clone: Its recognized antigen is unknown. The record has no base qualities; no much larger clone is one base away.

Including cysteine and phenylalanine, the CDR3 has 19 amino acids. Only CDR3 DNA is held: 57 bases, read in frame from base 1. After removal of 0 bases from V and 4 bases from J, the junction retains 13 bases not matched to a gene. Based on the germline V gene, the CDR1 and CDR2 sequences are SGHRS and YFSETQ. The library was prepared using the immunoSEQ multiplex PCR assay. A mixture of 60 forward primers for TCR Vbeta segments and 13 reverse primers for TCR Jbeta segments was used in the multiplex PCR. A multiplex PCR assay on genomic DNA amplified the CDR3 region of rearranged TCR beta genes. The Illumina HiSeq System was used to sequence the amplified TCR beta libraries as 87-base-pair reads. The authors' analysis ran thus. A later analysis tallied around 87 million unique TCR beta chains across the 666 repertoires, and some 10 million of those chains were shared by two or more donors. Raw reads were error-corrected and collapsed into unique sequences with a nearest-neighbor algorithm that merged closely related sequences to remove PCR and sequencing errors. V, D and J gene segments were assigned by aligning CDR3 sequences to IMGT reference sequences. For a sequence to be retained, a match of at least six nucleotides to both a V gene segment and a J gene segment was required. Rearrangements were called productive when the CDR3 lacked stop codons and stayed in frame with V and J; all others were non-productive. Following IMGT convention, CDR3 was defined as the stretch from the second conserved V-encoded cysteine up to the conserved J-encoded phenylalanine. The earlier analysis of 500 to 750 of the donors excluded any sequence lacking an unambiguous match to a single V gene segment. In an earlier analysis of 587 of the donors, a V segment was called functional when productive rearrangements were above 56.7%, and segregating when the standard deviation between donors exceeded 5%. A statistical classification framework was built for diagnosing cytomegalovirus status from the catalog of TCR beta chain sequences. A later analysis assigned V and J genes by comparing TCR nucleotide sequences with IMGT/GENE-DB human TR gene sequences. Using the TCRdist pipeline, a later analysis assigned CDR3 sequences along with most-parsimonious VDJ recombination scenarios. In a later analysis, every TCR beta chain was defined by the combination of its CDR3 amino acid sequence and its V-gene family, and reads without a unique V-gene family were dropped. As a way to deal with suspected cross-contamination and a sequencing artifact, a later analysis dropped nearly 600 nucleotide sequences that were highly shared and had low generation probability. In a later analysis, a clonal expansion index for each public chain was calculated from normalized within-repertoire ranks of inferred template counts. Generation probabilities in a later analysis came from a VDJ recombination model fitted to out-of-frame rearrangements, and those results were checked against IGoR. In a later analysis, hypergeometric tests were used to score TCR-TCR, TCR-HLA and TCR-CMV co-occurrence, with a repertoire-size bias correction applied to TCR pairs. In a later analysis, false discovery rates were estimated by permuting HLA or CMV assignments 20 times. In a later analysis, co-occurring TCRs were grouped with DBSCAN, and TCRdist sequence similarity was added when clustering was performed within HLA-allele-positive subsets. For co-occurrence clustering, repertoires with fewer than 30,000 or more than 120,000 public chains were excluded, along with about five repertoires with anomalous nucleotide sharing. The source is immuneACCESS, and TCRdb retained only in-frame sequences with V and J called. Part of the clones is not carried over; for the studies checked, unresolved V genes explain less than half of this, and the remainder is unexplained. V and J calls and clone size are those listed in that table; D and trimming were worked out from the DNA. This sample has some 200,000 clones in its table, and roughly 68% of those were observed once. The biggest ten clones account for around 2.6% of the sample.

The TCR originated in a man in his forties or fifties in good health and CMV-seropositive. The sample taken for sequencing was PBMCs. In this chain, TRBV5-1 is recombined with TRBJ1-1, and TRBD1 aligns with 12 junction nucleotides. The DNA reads TGCGCCAGCAGCTTGGTATTTTCGGGACAGGGGGCGTCTATCACTGAAGCTTTCTTT. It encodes CASSLVFSGQGASITEAFF.